This T cell receptor beta chain was found in a study of cytotoxic CD8 clonotypes in ibrutinib-treated CLL. Depth targeted 1 in 200,000 to 1 in 1 million T cells, averaging roughly 9.3x coverage per clonotype. The method was immunoSEQ multiplex PCR; TCRdb's version includes in-frame clones alone and lacks a portion of them. The sample consists of fewer than 40,000 clones, 65% to 70% of them appearing once. V was clipped by 4 bases and J by 2 bases, with 16 bases between them. This CDR3 has 16 amino acids. CDR1 is SGHTS and CDR2 is YDEGEE in the germline V gene. The chain carries TRBV5-8 and TRBJ1-5; D gene unclear. This TCR was sampled from a human donor with chronic lymphocytic leukemia. Sequencing was performed on PBMCs, taken at disease progression, from a patient treated with ibrutinib. In DNA form, the CDR3 reads TGTGCCAGCAGCGACGCCTCCGGAATCGGCAATCAGCCCCAGCATTTT. Residues: CASSDASGIGNQPQHF.